One T cell receptor (beta chain) is described in this entry. Its antigen is as yet unknown. These data come from a study of molecular identifiers for immune sequencing clone quantification. Overall study findings and caveats: Under 1% of molecules in naive cells, but over 98% of effector molecules, belonged to clones above 20 RNA copies.

Input for naive CD8 libraries was roughly 20,000 to 1,000,000 sorted cells; the RNA fraction used was 10%, 30% or 50%. Researchers sorted naive CD8 T cells as cells that were CD8+CD4-CCR7+CD45RA+. The CDR3 has 13 amino acids. Trimming removed 7 bases from V and 7 bases from J; junction bases left unmatched: 10. Germline lookup yields CDR1 SEHNR and CDR2 FQNEAQ (reference sequence). TCRdb ran MiXCR on the PCR reads and lists one entry per CDR3 protein. Here the sample spans about half a million distinct CDR3 sequences, 20% to 25% being singletons. The chain has TRBV7-9 and TRBJ2-7; TRBD2 aligns across 7 bases. This receptor was taken from a human donor in good health. Some libraries in this study had Jurkat cell RNA spiked in. The sequenced sample was naive CD8+ T cells from blood, with Jurkat cell RNA spiked in. As to subset: FACS-sorted CD8+CD4-CCR7+CD45RA+ naive T cells. The CDR3 DNA is TGTGCCAGCAACACTGATGGAGCGGGAGAGCAGTACTTC. It codes for CASNTDGAGEQYF. Together with reference TRBV7-9 and TRBJ2-7, the CDR3 gives the full variable domain: DTGVSQNPRHKITKRGQNVTFRCDPISEHNRLYWYRQTLGQGPEFLTYFQNEAQLEKSRLLSDRFSAERPKGSFSTLEIQRTEQGDSAMYLCASNTDGAGEQYFGPGTRLTVT.